These 3 T cell receptor beta chains share one sample of origin, sequenced in a study of blood T cell repertoires in COVID-19. TCRdb keeps only in-frame clones here, not all; method: immunoSEQ multiplex PCR. The table records around 250,000 clones, about 90% of them present only once. The specimen sequenced was PBMCs or T cells enriched from blood (not recorded which). These receptors were obtained from a human donor in a cohort exposed to, infected with or recovered from COVID-19 (not recorded which). The donor label of this sample is uncertain.

The chain has TRBV2 and TRBJ1-4, with D unclear. Trimming left V 6 bases short and J 5 bases short, with 7 bases between. The CDR3 is made up of 12 amino acids. Germline CDR1 SNHLY, CDR2 FYNNEI. The CDR3 is CASRQLNEKLFF. The CDR3 DNA follows: TGTGCCAGCAGACAGTTAAATGAAAAACTGTTTTTT.

A remark on this clone: The identical CDR3 is also encoded by other nucleotide sequences in the sample. The gene calls are TRBV12-3 or TRBV12-4 and TRBJ1-2; D is perhaps TRBD1 (5 bases). With 1 base removed from V and 2 bases from J, the gap between germline ends came to 5 bases. The CDR3 runs 13 residues. CDR3 DNA sequence: TGTGCCAGCAGTTTAGGACAGAACTATGGCTACACCTTC. Amino acids: CASSLGQNYGYTF.

This chain uses TRBV4-1 with TRBJ2-7; possibly TRBD1 for D (6 bases). Looked up from germline, CDR1 is MGHRA and CDR2 is YSYEKL. V lost 0 bases, J lost 0 bases, and 15 bases lay in between. CDR3 length: 17 residues. The CDR3 spells CASSQDAPDRFSYEQYF. For the CDR3, the DNA is TGCGCCAGCAGCCAAGATGCCCCGGACAGATTCTCCTACGAGCAGTACTTC.